This T cell receptor (beta chain) was captured in a study of metastatic and nonmetastatic thyroid tumors. Study context: Comparative analysis of repertoires was undertaken across blood and tumor or nodule tissue obtained from malignant and benign thyroid patients. Study-level results: Relative to benign nodules, malignant thyroid tumors were reportedly characterized by significantly elevated TCR beta diversity in blood and tumor.

The V gene's germline CDR1 is MNHEY and CDR2 SMNVEV (reference sequence). The ends were cut back, 8 bases at V and 0 bases at J, with 14 bases in the middle. This CDR3 spans 15 amino acids. Each patient came to thyroid surgery without any prior treatment (of any kind). A remark on this clone: Its antigen is not identified.

Authors' analysis steps: What underpinned the distant-metastasis classifier for papillary thyroid cancer was the set of CDR3 differences across clinicopathological groups. With MiXCR, TCRdb called clones anew from the PCR reads. The V and J calls were determined by TCRdb, not by the authors. The sample consists of over 25,000 clones, 4% of them appearing once. The rearrangement links TRBV27 to TRBJ1-5, with D perhaps TRBD1 (6 bases). The TCR comes from a female donor with papillary thyroid cancer or a benign thyroid nodule (not recorded which). Some clones in this sample may be carry-over from other donors' samples. Sequencing was carried out using blood. The CDR3 nucleotides read TGTGCCAGCCTCAGGACAGCTAATAGCAATCAGCCCCAGCATTTT. This encodes CASLRTANSNQPQHF.